A selection of T cell receptor beta chains follows, all from one sample in a study of cytomegalovirus exposure and HLA in healthy donors. TCRdb keeps only in-frame clones here, not all; method: immunoSEQ multiplex PCR. The sample contains around 70,000 clones, more than 80% of which appear only once. The specimen was PBMCs. The receptors here all came from a woman aged 25 to 39 in good health and CMV-seronegative. Each CDR3 is given without its conserved first and last residue. Clone size is not always given. Where it is, it says once, few, many or a class for expanded clones.

CDR3 protein | J gene | clone size | V gene
AWRVAGLAKNIQY | TRBJ2-4 | . | TRBV30
ASSRPGQGNTEAF | TRBJ1-1 | . | TRBV27
ASSLNRRDSKAPYGYT | TRBJ1-2 | . | TRBV7-2
ASSMRRSNTEAF | TRBJ1-1 | . | TRBV19
AASRGFRNTEAF | TRBJ1-1 | . | TRBV15
AWSPTLRQFNYGYT | TRBJ1-2 | . | TRBV30
ASSPGLGTGELF | TRBJ2-2 | . | TRBV6-5
ASSLSQGYEQY | TRBJ2-7 | few | TRBV6-6
ASSSPPGQGGYEQY | . | . | TRBV28
ASSLARGGTEAF | TRBJ1-1 | . | TRBV11-2
ASGRQADTQY | TRBJ2-3 | . | TRBV28
ASSLEVAGRGYNEQF | TRBJ2-1 | once | TRBV7-6
ASSFGTPTYEQY | TRBJ2-7 | . | TRBV7-2
ASSPGAGGEQF | TRBJ2-1 | . | TRBV11-3
ASSISRDRGNYGYT | TRBJ1-2 | . | TRBV19
ASSGGSRGGYT | TRBJ1-2 | once | TRBV27
ASRSGGSETQY | TRBJ2-5 | few | TRBV5-6
ASISSGLYNEQF | TRBJ2-1 | . | TRBV6-1
AISEGQGYEQY | TRBJ2-7 | few | TRBV10-3
ASSQPFRISGNTIY | TRBJ1-3 | few | TRBV4-1
ASSDGTGGTDTQY | TRBJ2-3 | . | TRBV10-1
ASSTSGRGNEQF | TRBJ2-1 | . | TRBV16
ASSVGTSNTEAF | TRBJ1-1 | . | TRBV9
ASSLSDYEQY | . | . | TRBV7-9
SVNRGGIQY | TRBJ2-4 | . | TRBV29-1
ASSRDSVSNIQY | TRBJ2-4 | . | TRBV11-3
ASSLYSATNEKLF | TRBJ1-4 | few | TRBV11-3
ASTTRDRGSLGANVLT | TRBJ2-6 | . | TRBV27
ASSLGAGYNEQF | TRBJ2-1 | . | TRBV18
ASSFEGIQY | TRBJ2-4 | . | TRBV11-3
ASSYSIREEQY | TRBJ2-7 | . | TRBV6-5
ASSSGTGGANTEAF | TRBJ1-1 | . | TRBV5-1
ASSPGLAVSYEQY | TRBJ2-7 | . | TRBV5-1
ASSDSWSTGLAGVGQETQY | TRBJ2-5 | . | TRBV6-4
ASSESPPGGQPQH | TRBJ1-5 | . | TRBV10-2
ASSFLGQGAYGYT | TRBJ1-2 | . | TRBV27
ASSPRDRDATDTQY | TRBJ2-3 | few | TRBV18
ASSLNRGPNTEAF | TRBJ1-1 | . | TRBV6-6
ATRRFQETQY | TRBJ2-5 | . | TRBV15